One sample yielded the 22 T cell receptor beta chains listed below, sequenced in a study of CD8+ T cells in alopecia areata. The authors extracted RNA and reverse transcribed it into cDNA as the sequencing template. TCRdb keeps only in-frame clones here, not all; method: immunoSEQ multiplex PCR. The sample carries 100,000 to 120,000 clones, approximately 63% recorded once. The sample comprised CD8+ T cells sorted from blood. The receptors originated from a human donor in good health.

With respect to this clone: The sample has other DNA sequences that encode this CDR3 too. J is TRBJ2-7 and V is TRBV5-6; TRBD1 matches 10 bases. The CDR3 consists of 14 residues. V was clipped by 2 bases and J by 3 bases; unmatched bases: 2. CDR1 is SGHDT and CDR2 is YYEEEE in the germline V gene. CDR3 in amino acids: CASSFGTGVYEQYF. CDR3 nucleotide sequence: TGTGCCAGCAGCTTCGGGACAGGGGTCTACGAGCAGTACTTC.

This chain joins TRBV11-2 and TRBJ2-3; 7 nucleotides agree with TRBD2. The germline CDR1 and CDR2 sequences are SGHAT and FQNNGV. The trim removed 0 bases at V and 1 base at J, leaving 1 base unmatched. The CDR3 has 15 amino acids. The CDR3 reads CASSLDSGGTDTQYF. As DNA, the CDR3 is TGTGCCAGCAGCTTAGACAGCGGGGGCACAGATACGCAGTATTTT.

This chain joins TRBV7-2 and TRBJ1-5, with D tentatively TRBD1 (6 bases). Germline V gives CDR1 SGHTA, CDR2 FQGNSA. V gave up 5 bases and J gave up 6 bases, with 20 bases separating them. The CDR3 consists of 16 residues. Here the CDR3 reads CASSESAGAIGQPQHF. CDR3 in DNA: TGTGCCAGCAGCGAAAGTGCAGGGGCGATCGGTCAGCCCCAGCATTTT.

This clone has just a few counts. This rearrangement joins TRBV6-5 to TRBJ1-1, with D possibly being TRBD1 (5 bases). The CDR3 spans 14 residues. The ends were cut back, 6 bases at V and 6 bases at J, with 17 bases in the middle. Germline V CDR1 and CDR2: MNHEY, SVGAGI. For the CDR3, the DNA is TGTGCCAGCAGGCAAACCGGGGGAAGCGCTGAAGCTTTCTTT. Translating it yields CASRQTGGSAEAFF.

This clone was seen once. The CDR3, as DNA: TGCGCCAGCCGGCGAGCCTACAATGAGCAGTTCTTC. Translated: CASRRAYNEQFF. The chain is built from TRBV5-1 and TRBJ2-1, with D unresolved. Per the germline V gene, CDR1 is SGHRS and CDR2 is YFSETQ. The CDR3 is 12 amino acids. V was pared by 7 bases and J by 2 bases, with 7 bases between.

The V and J genes are TRBV7-9 and TRBJ1-5; unclear D gene. CDR3 size: 14 residues. CDR1 is SEHNR, CDR2 FQNEAQ, per germline (reference sequence). Trimming left V 1 base short and J 9 bases short, with 13 bases between. The CDR3 nucleotides are TGTGCCAGCAGCTTAGACTCAAGGTTTGGGCCCCAGCATTTT. Amino acid sequence: CASSLDSRFGPQHF.

J is TRBJ2-7 and V is TRBV6-6; D perhaps matches TRBD1 (6 bases). The CDR3 totals 14 residues. V dropped 1 base and J dropped 12 bases, with 19 bases sitting between them. Germline V lookup: CDR1 MNHNY, CDR2 SVGAGI (reference sequence). Written as DNA, the CDR3 is TGTGCCAGCAGTTACTGGACAGTAAAGTATCCCGGGTACTTC. Translation gives CASSYWTVKYPGYF.

This clone has more than one count but fewer than ten. The CDR3 loop reads CASRTSFHEQFF. CDR3 nucleotides: TGTGCCAGTAGGACTAGTTTCCATGAGCAGTTCTTC. V usage is TRBV19 and J usage is TRBJ2-1; a possible D gene is TRBD2 (6 bases). The germline V gene encodes CDR1 LNHDA and CDR2 SQIVND (reference sequence). The ends were cut back, 6 bases at V and 8 bases at J, with 11 bases in the middle. The CDR3 spans 12 residues.

This chain links TRBV5-6 with TRBJ1-5, with a weak D call TRBD1 (6 bases). Per germline, CDR1 SGHDT and CDR2 YYEEEE. Trimming removed 2 bases at V and 2 bases at J, with 14 bases between. This CDR3 is built from 16 residues. In nucleotides, the CDR3 is TGTGCCAGCAGCTTATCAGGGGCGGATGGCAATCAGCCCCAGCATTTT. Encoded protein: CASSLSGADGNQPQHF.

This chain joins TRBV25-1 and TRBJ1-1; 7 bases align to TRBD1. Germline V gene lookup returns CDR1 MGHDK and CDR2 SYGVNS. CDR3 size: 14 residues. J gave up 6 bases and V 5 bases, and 9 bases lay outside the gene matches. The CDR3 nucleotides are TGTGCCAGCAGTACCTTTAGGGGACAGTCTGAAGCTTTCTTT. Translation: CASSTFRGQSEAFF.

This clone appeared once. The chain couples TRBV30 to TRBJ2-2, with D hard to call. In germline, CDR1 is GTSNPN, CDR2 SVGIG (reference sequence). Trimming pared 8 bases from V and 7 bases from J, leaving 11 bases between. The CDR3 extends over 11 amino acids. The CDR3 DNA reads TGTGCCGGCCCGGTCGGCGGGGAGCTGTTTTTT. Protein product: CAGPVGGELFF.

The CDR3 here is CASSLGGQSSYEQYF. The DNA of the CDR3 is TGTGCCAGCAGTTTAGGCGGACAGAGCTCCTACGAGCAGTACTTC. This chain connects TRBV27 to TRBJ2-7, with D tentatively TRBD1 (6 bases). This CDR3 is 15 amino acids long. Germline values: CDR1 MNHEY, CDR2 SMNVEV (reference sequence). Trimming pared 2 bases from V and 0 bases from J, leaving 11 bases between.

V usage is TRBV7-9 and J usage is TRBJ1-2; no firm D call. Trimming shortened V by 1 base and J by 4 bases, and 16 bases separated the two germline ends. This CDR3 region has 16 residues. The germline V gene encodes CDR1 SEHNR and CDR2 FQNEAQ (reference sequence). The CDR3 region is CASSLVVGTTPYGYTF. In nucleotides, the CDR3 is TGTGCCAGCAGCTTAGTGGTCGGAACAACGCCCTATGGCTACACCTTC.

The V gene is TRBV28, the J gene TRBJ1-4, with 7 bases identical to TRBD1. The ends lost 10 bases at V and 1 base at J; junction bases unmatched: 9. The CDR3 has 15 residues. Per the germline V gene, CDR1 is MDHEN and CDR2 is SYDVKM. The CDR3 region has the DNA TGTGCCATCGCGACAGGGTGGTTAACTAATGAAAAACTGTTTTTT. It encodes CAIATGWLTNEKLFF.

The chain carries TRBV4-1 and TRBJ2-5, with D possibly matching TRBD1 (5 bases). CDR3 length: 14 residues. With 2 bases removed from V and 3 bases from J, the gap between germline ends came to 10 bases. CDR1 is MGHRA, CDR2 YSYEKL, per germline. DNA for the CDR3: TGCGCCAGCAGCCAATGGGGCGGAGAAGAGACCCAGTACTTC. Translated: CASSQWGGEETQYF.

The V and J genes are TRBV7-8 and TRBJ1-6; D possibly corresponds to TRBD1 (5 bases). The CDR3 covers 13 residues. Germline-derived CDR1 and CDR2 are SGHVS and FQNEAQ. Trimming removed 3 bases from V and 10 bases from J, with 10 bases in between. CDR3 sequence: CASSFYRRSPLHF. CDR3 bases: TGTGCCAGCAGCTTTTACAGGAGATCACCCCTCCACTTT. Variable domain in full (rest from reference TRBV7-8 and TRBJ1-6): GAGVSQSPRYKVAKRGQDVALRCDPISGHVSLFWYQQALGQGPEFLTYFQNEAQLDKSGLPSDRFFAERPEGSVSTLKIQRTQQEDSAVYLCASSFYRRSPLHFGNGTRLTVT.

Written as DNA, the CDR3 is TGCGCCAGCAGCCCTGGGACAGGCCCCTCCTACGAGCAGTACTTC. This sequence encodes CASSPGTGPSYEQYF. The chain combines TRBV4-3 with TRBJ2-7; TRBD1 aligns across 8 bases. Trimming removed 4 bases from V and 0 bases from J; junction bases left unmatched: 5. The CDR3 runs to 15 residues. Germline-derived CDR1 and CDR2 are LGHNA and YSLEER.

This clone was seen a few times. The J gene is TRBJ2-3, the V gene TRBV6-5, with TRBD2 matching 8 bases. Losses at the gene ends were 6 bases for V and 4 bases for J; bases not matched to a gene: 9. Germline V CDR1 and CDR2: MNHEY, SVGAGI. The CDR3 spans 15 residues. This CDR3 is CASRKTSVSPDTQYF. The CDR3, as DNA: TGTGCCAGCAGGAAGACTAGCGTGAGCCCAGATACGCAGTATTTT.

The chain combines TRBV27 with TRBJ2-7; D call uncertain. The V gene lost 4 bases and the J gene lost 2 bases, with 3 bases spanning the gap. The CDR3 is 11 residues long. Per the germline V gene, CDR1 is MNHEY and CDR2 is SMNVEV (reference sequence). Here the CDR3 DNA reads TGTGCCAGCAGTTCCCCCTACGAGCAGTACTTC. Its protein is CASSSPYEQYF.

Note on this clone: The junction departs from germline at one end; a sequencing error may be responsible. This sample includes further DNA sequences coding for the same CDR3. The chain recombines TRBV29-1 with TRBJ2-5, with TRBD1 as a possible D gene (6 bases). The CDR3 runs to 13 residues. Germline V gene lookup returns CDR1 SQVTM and CDR2 ANQGSEA. CDR3 protein: CSVEGQNQETQYF. CDR3 nucleotide sequence: TGCAGCGTCGAAGGACAGAACCAAGAGACCCAGTACTTC.

The chain uses TRBV6-6 and TRBJ2-1; 7 bases are a match to TRBD2. Germline assignment: CDR1 MNHNY and CDR2 SVGAGI (reference sequence). The V segment lost 6 bases and the J segment 5 bases; nucleotides outside the gene matches: 10. This CDR3 is built from 15 residues. CDR3 sequence: CASSPTSPTNNEQFF. CDR3 nucleotides: TGTGCCAGCAGCCCGACTAGCCCCACAAACAATGAGCAGTTCTTC.

In its sample, this clone was seen a few times. This chain links TRBV10-2 with TRBJ2-7, with D possibly matching TRBD1 (6 bases). In germline, CDR1 is WSHSY, CDR2 SAAADI. V gave up 2 bases and J gave up 3 bases, with 14 bases separating them. The CDR3 covers 15 residues. CDR3 loop: CASSEAGVAIYEQYF. In nucleotides, the CDR3 is TGCGCCAGCAGTGAGGCAGGGGTCGCGATCTACGAGCAGTACTTC.